These 30 T cell receptor beta chains share one sample of origin, sequenced in a study of blood T cell repertoires in COVID-19 (dated by TCRdb to between 2020 and 2021). Receptor libraries were prepared by the immunoSEQ multiplex PCR assay. This immuneACCESS table, as held by TCRdb, lists in-frame sequences with V and J called but not all clones. Of the missing ones, under half trace to an unresolved V gene in checked studies; the others have no known cause. This sample holds approximately 97,000 clones; around 73% were observed only once. Approximately 9.8% of the sample is in the top ten clones. The sample consisted of peripheral blood. These receptors originate from a man aged 55 to 69 with active or convalescent COVID-19.

The rearrangement uses TRBV9 and TRBJ2-5, with 12 bases identical to TRBD2. Germline loops: CDR1 SGDLS, CDR2 YYNGEE. V shed 3 bases and J 3 bases; nucleotides not matched to a gene: 3. The CDR3 has 15 amino acids. The CDR3 nucleotides are TGTGCCAGCAGCGCTGCTAGCGGGAGGGAAGAGACCCAGTACTTC. Protein: CASSAASGREETQYF.

This CDR3 is CASRESLLAGGSNEQFF. The CDR3 nucleotides read TGTGCCAGCAGGGAATCCTTACTAGCGGGAGGGTCCAATGAGCAGTTCTTC. This chain links TRBV2 with TRBJ2-1; 13 bases map to TRBD2. V shed 6 bases and J 6 bases; nucleotides not matched to a gene: 11. The CDR3 sequence is 17 residues long. The germline V gene encodes CDR1 SNHLY and CDR2 FYNNEI.

The chain recombines TRBV2 with TRBJ2-7, with 7 bases matching TRBD1. CDR1 SNHLY and CDR2 FYNNEI come from the germline V gene. The ends lost 4 bases at V and 2 bases at J; junction bases unmatched: 5. This CDR3 spans 14 amino acids. CDR3 sequence (DNA): TGTGCCAGCAGTGTACAGGGGCCCCCCTACGAGCAGTACTTC. Translation gives CASSVQGPPYEQYF. The full variable domain, completed using reference TRBV2 and TRBJ2-7, is EPEVTQTPSHQVTQMGQEVILRCVPISNHLYFYWYRQILGQKVEFLVSFYNNEISEKSEIFDDQFSVERPDGSNFTLKIRSTKLEDSAMYFCASSVQGPPYEQYFGPGTRLTVT.

The chain joins TRBV24-1 to TRBJ2-1, with 13 nucleotides matching TRBD2. CDR3 length: 17 residues. Looked up from germline, CDR1 is KGHDR and CDR2 is SFDVKD. J gave up 6 bases and V 6 bases, and 10 bases lay outside the gene matches. The CDR3 bases are TGTGCCACCAGTCCTCGGACTAGCGGGAGAATGGTCAATGAGCAGTTCTTC. Protein: CATSPRTSGRMVNEQFF.

V is TRBV7-2 and J is TRBJ2-1; 7 bases are a match to TRBD1. CDR1 is SGHTA, CDR2 FQGNSA, per germline. The CDR3 covers 15 residues. V dropped 5 bases and J dropped 3; count of bases not matched to a gene: 7. CDR3 sequence reads: CASSPPGTDYNEQFF. The CDR3 DNA reads TGTGCCAGCAGCCCCCCAGGGACAGACTACAATGAGCAGTTCTTC.

The rearrangement links TRBV19 to TRBJ1-4; D remains unclear. The CDR3 covers 15 residues. From germline, CDR1 is LNHDA and CDR2 SQIVND (reference sequence). The V end was cut by 3 bases, the J end by 0 bases, with 8 bases between. The CDR3 DNA sequence: TGTGCCAGTAGTATGTTCGGTGCAACTAATGAAAAACTGTTTTTT. This codes for CASSMFGATNEKLFF.

The chain couples TRBV11-2 to TRBJ2-7; TRBD1 matches 9 bases. The CDR3 is made up of 14 amino acids. The V gene end was trimmed by 5 bases and the J gene end by 2 bases; junction bases not matched to a gene: 4. Looked up from germline, CDR1 is SGHAT and CDR2 is FQNNGV. CDR3 amino acids: CASSKGQGPYEQYF. The CDR3 nucleotides are TGTGCCAGCAGCAAGGGACAGGGACCCTACGAGCAGTACTTC. The variable domain in full, completed from reference TRBV11-2 and TRBJ2-7, reads EAGVAQSPRYKIIEKRQSVAFWCNPISGHATLYWYQQILGQGPKLLIQFQNNGVVDDSQLPKDRFSAERLKGVDSTLKIQPAKLEDSAVYLCASSKGQGPYEQYFGPGTRLTVT.

The rearrangement uses TRBV10-1 and TRBJ2-1; the match to TRBD2 covers 9 bases. J gave up 10 bases and V 1 base, and 11 bases lay outside the gene matches. The CDR3 is made up of 16 amino acids. CDR1 is WNHNN, CDR2 SYGVQD, per germline (reference sequence). This CDR3 reads CASSEYAASGTREQFF. The CDR3 DNA sequence: TGCGCCAGCAGTGAGTACGCGGCTAGCGGGACCCGGGAGCAGTTCTTC.

The V gene is TRBV6-6, the J gene TRBJ1-1; D is ambiguous. Germline CDR1 and CDR2: MNHNY and SVGAGI (reference sequence). This CDR3 spans 14 amino acids. V was clipped by 6 bases and J by 5 bases, with 16 bases between them. Written as DNA, the CDR3 is TGTGCCAGCAGCTTCGGAGGCGGAAGGACTGAAGCTTTCTTT. Translated: CASSFGGGRTEAFF.

The chain combines TRBV3-1 (or the pseudogene TRBV3-2) with TRBJ2-1, with 11 bases fitting TRBD2. V lost 5 bases and J lost 8; bases outside the gene matches: 11. From germline, CDR1 is LGHDT and CDR2 YNNKEL (reference sequence). There are 16 residues in the CDR3. CDR3 protein: CASSDPGLADRDEQFF. DNA for the CDR3: TGTGCCAGCAGCGACCCGGGACTAGCGGACCGTGATGAGCAGTTCTTC.

The chain carries TRBV27 and TRBJ2-7, with 8 nucleotides matching TRBD1. From germline, CDR1 is MNHEY and CDR2 SMNVEV (reference sequence). V shed 7 bases, J shed 0 bases, and the junction held 2 bases outside the gene matches. The CDR3 extends over 13 amino acids. The CDR3 DNA follows: TGTGCCAGCAACAGGGGGGACTCCTACGAGCAGTACGTC. Translated: CASNRGDSYEQYV.

This chain joins TRBV5-6 and TRBJ1-2, with 7 bases aligning to TRBD1. The CDR3 is 14 amino acids. Germline CDR1 SGHDT, CDR2 YYEEEE. J lost 0 bases, V lost 4 bases, and 3 bases had no gene match. CDR3 loop: CASSKGQTNYGYTF. The CDR3 bases are TGTGCCAGCAGCAAGGGACAGACTAACTATGGCTACACCTTC.

The chain carries TRBV3-1 (or the pseudogene TRBV3-2) and TRBJ2-2, with D maybe TRBD2 (5 bases). Looked up from germline, CDR1 is LGHDT and CDR2 is YNNKEL (reference sequence). V was cut by 5 bases and J by 6 bases, with 10 bases left in between. The CDR3 is 13 residues long. This CDR3 is CASSGLGAGELFF. CDR3 DNA sequence: TGTGCCAGCAGCGGACTTGGGGCCGGGGAGCTGTTTTTT.

A remark on this clone: The identical CDR3 is also encoded by other nucleotide sequences in the sample. The DNA for the CDR3 is TGTGCCATCAGTGAGTTAGTGTACGAGCAGTACTTC. This encodes CAISELVYEQYF. The chain is built from TRBV10-3 and TRBJ2-7; no reliable D call. V was clipped by 1 base and J by 4 bases, with 5 bases between them. Germline CDR1 reads ENHRY; CDR2 reads SYGVKD. The CDR3 loop spans 12 amino acids.

A few counts support this clone. The chain joins TRBV6-5 to TRBJ1-3, with unresolved D. Trimming took 8 bases from V and 0 from J, leaving 8 bases between them. CDR1 MNHEY and CDR2 SVGAGI come from the germline V gene. This CDR3 contains 13 residues. CDR3 protein: CASEGNSGNTIYF. Written as DNA, the CDR3 is TGTGCCAGCGAGGGAAACTCTGGAAACACCATATATTTT.

The J gene is TRBJ2-1, the V gene TRBV5-4; 8 bases map to TRBD2. Trimming removed 2 bases from V and 6 bases from J; junction bases left unmatched: 10. The CDR3 is 16 amino acids. CDR1 SGHNT and CDR2 YYREEE come from the germline V gene (reference sequence). CDR3 loop: CASSLTSGGRGNEQFF. CDR3 in DNA: TGTGCCAGCAGCTTAACTAGCGGAGGGAGAGGCAATGAGCAGTTCTTC.

This clone occurred once. The chain couples TRBV7-3 to TRBJ2-3; 10 positions match TRBD2. From germline, CDR1 is SGHTA and CDR2 FQGTGA. V gave up 4 bases and J gave up 5 bases; unmatched junction bases: 9. This CDR3 contains 16 residues. As DNA, the CDR3 is TGTGCCAGCAGCTCCCTGGGAGCGGGAGGGAGAGATACGCAGTATTTT. It encodes CASSSLGAGGRDTQYF.

V gene TRBV4-3 combines with J gene TRBJ1-2; D is unresolved. The germline V gene encodes CDR1 LGHNA and CDR2 YSLEER. V was pared by 0 bases and J by 4 bases, with 12 bases between. This CDR3 region has 15 residues. The CDR3 loop is CASSQDFGQFYGYTF. The CDR3 DNA reads TGCGCCAGCAGCCAAGATTTTGGCCAGTTCTATGGCTACACCTTC.

At least ten counts were recorded for this clone. The chain employs TRBV15 and TRBJ1-6, with unresolved D. Germline loops: CDR1 LNHNV, CDR2 YYDKDF (reference sequence). This CDR3 spans 16 amino acids. Trimming removed 4 bases from V and 0 bases from J, with 10 bases in between. CDR3 residues: CATSNYFSSYNSPLHF. DNA of the CDR3: TGTGCCACCAGCAATTATTTCAGCTCCTATAATTCACCCCTCCACTTT.

The gene calls are TRBV6-2 or TRBV6-3 and TRBJ2-3; possible D gene TRBD2, 5 bases. V shed 0 bases and J shed 8 bases, with 9 bases lying between them. The CDR3 consists of 13 residues. Germline assignment: CDR1 MNHEY and CDR2 SVGEGT. The CDR3 protein is CASSYSRGLTQYF. The CDR3, as DNA: TGTGCCAGCAGTTACTCTCGGGGTCTTACGCAGTATTTT.

The chain carries TRBV15 and TRBJ2-2; D uncertain. Germline loops: CDR1 LNHNV, CDR2 YYDKDF (reference sequence). This CDR3 comprises 17 residues. The germline V and J ends were trimmed by 0 bases and 5 bases, with 16 bases remaining between them. The DNA for the CDR3 is TGTGCCACCAGCAGAGATCGGGTTTCAGCACAAACCGGGGAGCTGTTTTTT. This gives the protein CATSRDRVSAQTGELFF.

The rearrangement links TRBV5-6 to TRBJ1-1, with D uncertain. The germline V gene has CDR1 SGHDT and CDR2 YYEEEE. The V gene lost 1 base and the J gene lost 2 bases, with 9 bases spanning the gap. The CDR3 consists of 14 residues. The CDR3 here is CASSLRRENTEAFF. In DNA form, the CDR3 reads TGTGCCAGCAGCTTGAGGCGGGAAAACACTGAAGCTTTCTTT.

Comment on this clone: This CDR3 is also generated by other DNA sequences in the sample. This chain joins TRBV14 and TRBJ1-2; D is perhaps TRBD1 (5 bases). This CDR3 is 12 amino acids long. Germline V lookup: CDR1 SGHDN, CDR2 FVKESK. V was cut by 7 bases and J by 7 bases, with 13 bases left in between. The DNA of the CDR3 is TGTGCCAGCAATCGGGGGGGAGGTGGCTACACCTTC. This encodes CASNRGGGGYTF.

This clone was seen only once. This chain connects TRBV7-2 to TRBJ1-1; 9 bases map to TRBD1. CDR1 SGHTA and CDR2 FQGNSA come from the germline V gene. The CDR3 is 13 residues long. Unmatched junction bases numbered 7, after V lost 5 bases and J lost 9 bases. The CDR3 nucleotides are TGTGCCAGCAGCCTTCGACAGGGGGATAAAGCTTTCTTT. Translating gives CASSLRQGDKAFF.

As regards this clone: This same CDR3 is encoded by further DNA sequences in the sample. This chain links TRBV27 with TRBJ1-1, with TRBD1 matching 7 bases. V lost 4 bases and J lost 3; bases outside the gene matches: 2. Germline V gene lookup returns CDR1 MNHEY and CDR2 SMNVEV (reference sequence). The CDR3 length is 13 residues. The CDR3 bases are TGTGCCAGCAGTTCCACAGGGGACACTGAAGCTTTCTTT. The encoded protein is CASSSTGDTEAFF.

This clone was found once. The chain uses TRBV3-1 (or the pseudogene TRBV3-2) and TRBJ2-3, with 8 bases identical to TRBD2. CDR1 is LGHDT and CDR2 is YNNKEL in the germline V gene (reference sequence). This CDR3 is 16 amino acids long. Germline trimming cut 1 base from V and 3 bases from J; bases unmatched to any gene: 6. DNA for the CDR3: TGTGCCAGCAGCCAAGGAGGACTAGCCCCAACAGATACGCAGTATTTT. Residues: CASSQGGLAPTDTQYF.

The V call is TRBV5-1, the J call TRBJ2-5, with TRBD2 matching over 15 bases. Germline CDR1 and CDR2: SGHRS and YFSETQ. CDR3 size: 14 residues. With V trimmed by 6 bases and J by 4 bases, 1 base remained unmatched. The CDR3, as DNA: TGCGCCAGCACGGGACTAGCGGGAGGAGAGACCCAGTACTTC. Its translation: CASTGLAGGETQYF. The full variable domain, in which reference TRBV5-1 and TRBJ2-5 provide the parts outside the CDR3, is KAGVTQTPRYLIKTRGQQVTLSCSPISGHRSVSWYQQTPGQGLQFLFEYFSETQRNKGNFPGRFSGRQFSNSRSEMNVSTLELGDSALYLCASTGLAGGETQYFGPGTRLLVL.

This clone was detected a few times. The V gene is TRBV4-3, the J gene TRBJ1-6; 8 bases are shared with TRBD1. The CDR3 runs 18 residues. Germline V lookup: CDR1 LGHNA, CDR2 YSLEER. The junction had 12 bases not matched to a gene; V was cut back by 4 bases and J by 4 bases. CDR3 coding DNA: TGCGCCAGCAGCCGTAGTGGTCCAGGGGGCAGTTATAATTCACCCCTCCACTTT. Protein product: CASSRSGPGGSYNSPLHF.

This sequence joins TRBV9 and TRBJ2-1, with D tentatively TRBD2 (6 bases). Trimming pared 0 bases from V and 2 bases from J, leaving 6 bases between. Germline values: CDR1 SGDLS, CDR2 YYNGEE. This CDR3 has 14 amino acids. As DNA, the CDR3 is TGTGCCAGCAGCGTAGGGGGGGCCTACAATGAGCAGTTCTTC. It codes for CASSVGGAYNEQFF.

This chain joins TRBV7-2 and TRBJ1-2; 8 bases agree with TRBD1. With V trimmed by 7 bases and J by 0 bases, 7 bases remained unmatched. CDR1 and CDR2 from the germline V gene are SGHTA and FQGNSA. CDR3 length equals 15 residues. The CDR3, as DNA: TGTGCCAGCAACCTACAGGGGGGGACTAACTATGGCTACACCTTC. Protein sequence: CASNLQGGTNYGYTF.